The rows below give T cell receptor beta chains drawn from one sample of a study of monozygotic twins with inflammatory bowel disease. TCRdb reanalyzed the 5' RACE reads and collapses them to one entry per CDR3 protein, without DNA. Its table records about 450,000 distinct CDR3 sequences. Source material: blood. These receptors were collected from a human donor with ulcerative colitis or Crohn's disease, or a healthy co-twin of an affected twin (not recorded which). Both conserved end residues are part of each CDR3.

CDR3 | length | J | V
CSAREWAVTNYGYTF | 15 | TRBJ1-2 | TRBV20-1
CASSPPGAGGQFF | 13 | TRBJ2-1 | TRBV3-1
CASNPDRATGELFF | 14 | TRBJ2-2 | TRBV28
CASSLMDGNTIYF | 13 | TRBJ1-3 | TRBV7-3
CASSLDGFMNTEAFF | 15 | TRBJ1-1 | TRBV5-1
CASSRIQNTDTQYF | 14 | TRBJ2-3 | TRBV18
CASNSFQGQGNTIYF | 15 | TRBJ1-3 | TRBV6-1
CASRRGQEKLFF | 12 | TRBJ1-4 | TRBV6-6
CASSLLGKEAFF | 12 | TRBJ1-1 | TRBV5-5
CASSLQLMNTGELFF | 15 | TRBJ2-2 | TRBV7-2
CASGRTSGRANEQYF | 15 | TRBJ2-7 | TRBV2
CASSFSRTAHTEAFF | 15 | TRBJ1-1 | TRBV12-3/TRBV12-4
CASSWTPISSYNEQFF | 16 | TRBJ2-1 | TRBV5-1
CASSSPTTGGPYF | 13 | TRBJ2-7 | TRBV28
CASALAAETQYF | 12 | TRBJ2-5 | TRBV28
CASSFTGRYQPQHF | 14 | TRBJ1-5 | TRBV28
CASSQGYAGSYGYTF | 15 | TRBJ1-2 | TRBV3-1
CASSGERDRVLFTDTQYF | 18 | TRBJ2-3 | TRBV11-1